These T cell receptor beta chains were read from a single sample in a study of T cell repertoires in cytomegalovirus infection. For these receptors, no antigen is known. MiXCR, run by TCRdb on the reads, gives a single entry per CDR3 protein. The table lists 550,000 to 700,000 distinct CDR3 sequences, almost 40% of them singletons. The starting material was cultured PBMCs, obtained from culture after CMV antigen stimulation. These receptors all stem from a human donor in good health (CMV status not recorded). Some clones in this sample may be carry-over from other donors' samples. CDR3s include the opening cysteine and the closing phenylalanine or tryptophan. A D gene is named only where the DNA matches it firmly. Only part of the rows carry a size: once, few, many, or a class if the clone is expanded.

clone size	J gene	CDR3 length	D gene	V gene	CDR3 protein	CDR3 DNA
NA	TRBJ2-1	17	TRBD1	TRBV6-2/TRBV6-3	CASSYSLDRDGYNEQFF	TGTGCCAGCAGTTACTCCCTGGACAGGGACGGGTACAATGAGCAGTTCTTC
many	TRBJ1-3	17	TRBD1	TRBV7-2	CASSLRDSPYSGNTIYF	TGTGCCAGCAGCTTACGGGACAGCCCCTACTCTGGAAACACCATATATTTT
NA	TRBJ2-1	13	NA	TRBV12-3/TRBV12-4	CASSSPTRAEQFF	TGTGCCAGCAGTTCCCCGACTAGGGCTGAGCAGTTCTTC
NA	TRBJ2-3	14	NA	TRBV20-1	CSAPPGLLTDTQYF	TGCAGTGCCCCGCCGGGACTTCTCACAGATACGCAGTATTTT
NA	TRBJ2-2	14	NA	TRBV7-2	CASSVNGLTGELFF	TGTGCCAGCAGCGTCAACGGCCTCACCGGGGAGCTGTTTTTT
NA	TRBJ1-1	13	NA	TRBV7-8	CASSVGTTGEAFF	TGTGCCAGCAGCGTAGGGACTACAGGGGAAGCTTTCTTT
NA	TRBJ2-5	19	TRBD2	TRBV7-6	CASSLMGPGTSGARETQYF	TGTGCCAGCAGCTTAATGGGCCCCGGGACTAGCGGGGCCCGGGAGACCCAGTACTTC
NA	TRBJ2-7	14	NA	TRBV5-5	CASSWGRDTYEQYF	TGTGCCAGCAGCTGGGGTCGGGACACCTACGAGCAGTACTTC
NA	TRBJ2-1	14	NA	TRBV4-1	CASSQRGPGDEQFF	TGCGCCAGCAGCCAAAGGGGCCCCGGGGATGAGCAGTTCTTC
NA	TRBJ2-3	16	NA	TRBV7-2	CASSLVGWQAADTQYF	TGTGCCAGCAGCTTAGTGGGTTGGCAGGCCGCAGATACGCAGTATTTT
many	TRBJ2-3	14	NA	TRBV7-2	CASRSSAGRNTQYF	TGTGCCAGCAGGTCTAGCGCCGGGCGAAATACGCAGTATTTT
few	TRBJ1-2	12	NA	TRBV7-2	CASSLELGGYTF	TGTGCCAGCAGCTTAGAGTTGGGGGGCTACACCTTC
few	TRBJ2-7	14	NA	TRBV7-9	CASSRLTGLYEQYF	TGTGCCAGCAGCCGTTTAACAGGCCTCTACGAGCAGTACTTC
NA	TRBJ1-4	16	NA	TRBV7-2	CASSHDWAATNEKLFF	TGTGCCAGCAGCCACGATTGGGCAGCAACTAATGAAAAACTGTTTTTT
few	TRBJ1-1	15	NA	TRBV5-1	CASSLATTRTTEAFF	TGCGCCAGCAGCTTGGCCACCACCCGAACGACTGAAGCTTTCTTT
NA	TRBJ2-5	14	NA	TRBV29-1	CSVERGLERQTQYF	TGCAGCGTTGAACGGGGTCTAGAGCGGCAGACCCAGTACTTC
few	TRBJ2-5	14	TRBD2	TRBV7-2	CASGLAGGQETQYF	TGTGCCAGCGGACTAGCGGGGGGCCAAGAGACCCAGTACTTC
NA	TRBJ2-7	13	TRBD1	TRBV4-1	CASRQQGSYEQYF	TGCGCCAGTAGACAACAGGGGTCCTACGAGCAGTACTTC
NA	TRBJ2-1	13	NA	TRBV5-5	CASSLATRYEQFF	TGTGCCAGCAGCTTGGCCACGAGGTATGAGCAGTTCTTC
few	TRBJ1-2	13	NA	TRBV20-1	CSANHMLDYGYTF	TGCAGTGCTAACCACATGTTGGACTATGGCTACACCTTC
few	TRBJ2-5	15	NA	TRBV15	CATSRDRPLLETQYF	TGTGCCACCAGCAGAGATCGGCCCCTTTTGGAGACCCAGTACTTC
NA	TRBJ2-7	15	TRBD1	TRBV7-2	CASSLETGANYEQYF	TGTGCCAGCAGCTTAGAGACAGGGGCTAACTACGAGCAGTACTTC
few	TRBJ1-4	14	NA	TRBV7-2	CASSLKAGIEKLFF	TGTGCCAGCAGCTTAAAGGCAGGGATCGAAAAACTGTTTTTT
many	TRBJ2-3	17	TRBD2	TRBV7-6	CASSSRLAGGGTDTQYF	TGTGCCAGCAGCTCTCGACTAGCGGGAGGTGGGACAGATACGCAGTATTTT
NA	TRBJ2-3	18	TRBD2	TRBV24-1	CATSDPRVSSGGADTQYF	TGTGCCACCAGTGATCCTAGGGTCTCTAGCGGGGGGGCGGATACGCAGTATTTT
NA	TRBJ2-3	16	NA	TRBV6-1	CASSERRTGGSDTQYF	TGTGCCAGCAGTGAAAGGAGGACCGGGGGATCAGATACGCAGTATTTT